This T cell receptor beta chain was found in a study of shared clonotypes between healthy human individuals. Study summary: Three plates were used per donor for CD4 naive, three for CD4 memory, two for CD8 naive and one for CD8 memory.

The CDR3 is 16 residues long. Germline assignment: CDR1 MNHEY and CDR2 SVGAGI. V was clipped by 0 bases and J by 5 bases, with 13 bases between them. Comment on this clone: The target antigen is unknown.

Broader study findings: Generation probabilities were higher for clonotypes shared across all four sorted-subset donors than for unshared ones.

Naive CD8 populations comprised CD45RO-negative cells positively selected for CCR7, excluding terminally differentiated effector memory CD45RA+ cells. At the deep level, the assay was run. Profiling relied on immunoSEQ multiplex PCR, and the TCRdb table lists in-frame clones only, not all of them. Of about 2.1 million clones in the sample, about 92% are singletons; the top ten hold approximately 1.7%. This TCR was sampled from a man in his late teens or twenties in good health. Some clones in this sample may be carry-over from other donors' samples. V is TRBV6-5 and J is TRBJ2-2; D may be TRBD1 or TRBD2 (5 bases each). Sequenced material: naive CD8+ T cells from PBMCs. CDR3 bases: TGTGCCAGCAGTTACTCGCAGGGAGAGAAGACCGGGGAGCTGTTTTTT. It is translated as CASSYSQGEKTGELFF.